This TCR beta chain was recovered during a study of T cell clones after liver transplantation. Study overall: Immunosuppression withdrawal was tried within 2 years after liver transplantation in this trial. Tolerant meant at least one year fully off immunosuppression without liver enzymes above twice normal. Post-transplant blood was tracked for graft-donor-reactive T cell clones identified in a pre-transplant mixed lymphocyte reaction. Apart from a few HCV-positive recipients, transplants were for non-autoimmune, non-viral reasons.

Sequenced by immunoSEQ multiplex PCR; TCRdb stores in-frame clones only, minus some. The repertoire holds roughly 80,000 clones, approximately 87% seen once, with 2.8% in the top ten. The CDR3 spans 16 residues. The ends lost 3 bases at V and 5 bases at J; junction bases unmatched: 9. Germline V lookup: CDR1 MNHEY, CDR2 SMNVEV (reference sequence). This receptor was taken from a human patient who received a liver transplant. Some of the T cells might come from the graft donor. The chain couples TRBV27 to TRBJ2-5; 10 nucleotides align to TRBD2. Sample: CD4+ T cells from blood, taken at the 22-month timepoint. The CDR3 protein is CASSLGSGSGGETQYF. For the CDR3, the DNA is TGTGCCAGCAGTTTGGGGTCGGGTAGCGGGGGGGAGACCCAGTACTTC.